The clone carrying this T cell receptor beta chain has a handful of counts. V shed 2 bases and J shed 1 base, with 14 bases lying between them. The CDR3 sequence is 16 residues long. The data were taken from a study of low-dose radiotherapy and immunotherapy resistance in tumors. About the study: 1 Gy per fraction was delivered to Cohort 2 every two weeks, for 13 Gy total over 26 weeks.

Time point: before trial treatment. The donors' treatment consisted of nivolumab, ipilimumab, aspirin, low-dose cyclophosphamide and low-dose radiotherapy. Priming of first-strand cDNA relied on TRAV- and TRBV-specific primers (covering alpha and beta chains). PCR amplification of the TCRs was performed with Phusion for 20 PCR cycles, and it relied on a constant-region primer together with a V-primer adapter. TCRdb used MiXCR to reprocess the reads, holding one entry per CDR3 protein. Of 75,000 to 95,000 distinct CDR3 sequences listed, approximately 20% are singletons. V gene TRBV23-1 combines with J gene TRBJ1-2; D is unresolved. TRBV23-1 is identified as an open reading frame with a role that is uncertain. The receptor comes from a male donor with prostate cancer. The sequenced sample was PBMCs, obtained before treatment. The CDR3 is CASSQTGRNINYGYTF. Written as DNA, the CDR3 is TGCGCCAGCAGTCAAACCGGACGGAATATTAACTATGGCTACACCTTC.